The rows below give T cell receptor beta chains drawn from one sample of a study of shared clonotypes between healthy human individuals. Profiled with immunoSEQ multiplex PCR; TCRdb holds only in-frame clones, not every one. The data show some 660,000 clones, with 73% seen just once and around 1.8% held by the top ten. Specimen: memory CD4+ T cells sorted from blood. The source of these receptors is a woman aged 30 to 39 in good health. The CDR3 runs from the conserved cysteine through the conserved F or W. Fields, in order: V gene, J gene, D gene, clone size, CDR3 protein, CDR3 DNA. D genes are given only for firm matches. Not every row has a clone size; where given, it reads once, few, many or a size class.

>TRBV15|TRBJ1-5|NA|NA
CATSRGSGGEGQPQHF
TGTGCCACCAGCAGAGGTTCGGGGGGAGAGGGACAGCCCCAGCATTTT
>TRBV12-5|TRBJ2-1|TRBD2|few
CASGFRPGTSGSPYYNEQFF
TGTGCTAGTGGTTTCCGCCCCGGGACTAGCGGGAGCCCATATTACAATGAGCAGTTCTTC
>TRBV18|TRBJ1-3|TRBD1|NA
CASSPGQSSSGNTIYF
TGTGCCAGCTCACCGGGACAGTCGAGCTCTGGAAACACCATATATTTT
>TRBV7-9|TRBJ1-2|TRBD1|few
CASSRSQGYGYTF
TGTGCCAGCAGCCGTTCACAGGGGTATGGCTACACCTTC
>TRBV27|TRBJ2-2|TRBD2|few
CASSSEKREYTGELFF
TGTGCCAGCAGTTCCGAAAAGCGGGAGTACACCGGGGAGCTGTTTTTT
>TRBV10-3|TRBJ2-7|TRBD1|NA
CATATGTAYEQYF
TGTGCCACAGCAACCGGGACAGCCTACGAGCAGTACTTC
>TRBV5-1|TRBJ1-1|TRBD1|NA
CASSSGTGVQNTEAFF
TGCGCCAGCAGCTCCGGGACAGGGGTCCAGAACACTGAAGCTTTCTTT
>TRBV28|TRBJ1-1|NA|NA
CASSSPNTEAFF
TGTGCCAGCAGTTCCCCCAACACTGAAGCTTTCTTT
>TRBV28|TRBJ1-2|NA|NA
CASSLEGFNYGYTF
TGTGCCAGCAGTTTGGAAGGATTTAACTATGGCTACACCTTC
>TRBV9|TRBJ1-1|NA|NA
CASSVDWDFTEAFF
TGTGCCAGCAGCGTAGATTGGGATTTCACTGAAGCTTTCTTT
>TRBV7-9|TRBJ2-7|NA|NA
CASSPGSYEQYF
TGTGCCAGCAGCCCGGGATCCTACGAGCAGTACTTC
>TRBV7-8|TRBJ2-3|TRBD2|NA
CASSHSGTMLDTQYF
TGTGCCAGCAGTCATAGCGGGACCATGTTGGATACGCAGTATTTT
>TRBV27|TRBJ2-5|NA|NA
CASSFIRDPGETQYF
TGTGCCAGCAGTTTCATCCGGGATCCTGGGGAGACCCAGTACTTC
>TRBV19|TRBJ1-4|TRBD1|NA
CASRRADRGTGEDEKLFF
TGTGCCAGTAGGAGGGCGGACAGGGGAACCGGTGAGGATGAAAAACTGTTTTTT
>TRBV7-9|TRBJ2-2|TRBD1|few
CASSLQGGPTGELFF
TGTGCCAGCAGCTTACAAGGGGGCCCTACCGGGGAGCTGTTTTTT
>TRBV5-1|TRBJ1-1|NA|NA
CASSSLGDMNTEAFF
TGCGCCAGCAGCTCCCTGGGGGACATGAACACTGAAGCTTTCTTT
>TRBV6-1|TRBJ1-5|NA|few
CASSESGGNQPQHF
TGTGCCAGCAGTGAATCCGGGGGCAATCAGCCCCAGCATTTT
>TRBV11-2|TRBJ2-7|NA|NA
CASSLTAFVQYF
TGTGCCAGCAGCTTAACAGCCTTCGTGCAGTACTTC
>TRBV5-1|TRBJ2-1|TRBD2|few
CASRHPSGGSYNEQFF
TGCGCCAGCAGGCACCCTAGCGGGGGGTCCTACAATGAGCAGTTCTTC
>TRBV30|TRBJ1-1|NA|NA
CAWGRQGHDPNTEAFF
TGTGCCTGGGGGAGGCAGGGCCATGATCCCAACACTGAAGCTTTCTTT
>TRBV19|TRBJ1-4|NA|NA
CANSGAPPKLFF
TGTGCCAACTCCGGGGCCCCACCGAAACTGTTTTTT
>TRBV30|TRBJ1-1|NA|NA
CAWSTLGTMNTEAFF
TGTGCCTGGAGTACCCTCGGGACAATGAACACTGAAGCTTTCTTT
>TRBV27|TRBJ2-7|NA|NA
CASSLSSNHEQYF
TGTGCCAGCAGTTTATCGAGTAACCACGAGCAGTACTTC
>TRBV5-1|TRBJ1-5|NA|once
CASSLAPGQGQPQHF
TGCGCCAGCAGCTTGGCCCCGGGTCAGGGGCAGCCCCAGCATTTT
>TRBV5-1|TRBJ2-5|NA|NA
CASSLVGSQETQYF
TGCGCCAGCAGCTTGGTGGGGTCCCAAGAGACCCAGTACTTC
>TRBV18|TRBJ2-3|NA|once
CASSPLKGLASSTDTQYF
TGTGCCAGCTCACCACTGAAGGGATTAGCTTCTAGCACAGATACGCAGTATTTT
>TRBV4-1|TRBJ1-5|NA|once
CASSQDHGQPQHF
TGCGCCAGCAGCCAAGATCACGGACAGCCCCAGCATTTT
>TRBV11-2|TRBJ1-2|NA|few
CASSAQQGVGYTF
TGTGCCAGCAGCGCGCAACAGGGCGTCGGCTACACCTTC
>TRBV5-1|TRBJ1-2|NA|NA
CASSLSGTLLYGYTF
TGCGCCAGCAGCTTGTCCGGGACACTCCTCTATGGCTACACCTTC
>TRBV6-5|TRBJ1-5|NA|NA
CASSSGRRGGQHF
TGTGCCAGCAGTTCAGGACGGCGGGGTGGCCAGCATTTT
>TRBV7-8|TRBJ2-2|TRBD2|NA
CASSPTPRTSGKNTGELFF
TGTGCCAGCAGCCCTACCCCCCGGACTAGCGGGAAGAACACCGGGGAGCTGTTTTTT
>TRBV6-5|TRBJ2-7|TRBD1|NA
CASRTGQLYEQYF
TGTGCCAGCAGAACGGGACAGCTTTACGAGCAGTACTTC